Shown below are 2 T cell receptor beta chains from a single sample sequenced in a study of cytomegalovirus exposure and HLA in healthy donors. PCR used 60 Vbeta primers and 13 Jbeta primers. The data were produced by immunoSEQ multiplex PCR, yet TCRdb's version contains in-frame clones alone and is incomplete. The sample includes about 120,000 clones, 65% to 75% of them seen just once. The sequenced sample consisted of PBMCs. All receptors come from a man aged 30 to 45 in good health and CMV-seropositive.

The rearrangement uses TRBV30 and TRBJ2-1; 9 bases line up with TRBD2. V lost 0 bases to trimming and J lost 5 bases; unmatched junction nucleotides: 11. The CDR3 has 17 residues. Germline CDR1 and CDR2: GTSNPN and SVGIG (reference sequence). CDR3 loop: CAWSVAVVSGGHNEQFF. CDR3 coding DNA: TGTGCCTGGAGTGTAGCGGTGGTTAGCGGGGGCCACAATGAGCAGTTCTTC.

CDR3: CASSLSPPGQAYSYEQYF. In DNA form, the CDR3 reads TGTGCCAGCAGTTTATCCCCTCCGGGACAGGCCTATTCCTACGAGCAGTACTTC. This chain links TRBV27 with TRBJ2-7, with 8 bases fitting TRBD1. Unmatched junction bases numbered 11, after V lost 0 bases and J lost 1 base. CDR1 and CDR2 from the germline V gene are MNHEY and SMNVEV (reference sequence). The CDR3 has 18 residues.